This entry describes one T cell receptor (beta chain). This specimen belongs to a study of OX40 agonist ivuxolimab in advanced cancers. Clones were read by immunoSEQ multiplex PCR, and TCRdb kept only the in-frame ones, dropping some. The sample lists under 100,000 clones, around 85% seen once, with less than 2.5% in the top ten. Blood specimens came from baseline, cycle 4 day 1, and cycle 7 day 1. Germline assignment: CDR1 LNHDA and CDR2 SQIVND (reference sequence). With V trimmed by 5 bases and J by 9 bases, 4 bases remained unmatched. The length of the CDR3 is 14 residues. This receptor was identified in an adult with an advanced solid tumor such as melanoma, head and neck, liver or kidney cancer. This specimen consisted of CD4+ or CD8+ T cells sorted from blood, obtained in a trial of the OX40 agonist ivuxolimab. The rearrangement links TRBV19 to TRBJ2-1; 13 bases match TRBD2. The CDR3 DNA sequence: TGTGCCAGTAGTCACGGACTAGCGGGGGTTGAGCAGTTCTTC. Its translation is CASSHGLAGVEQFF.